This T cell receptor beta chain was captured in a study of cytomegalovirus exposure and HLA in healthy donors. Per germline, CDR1 MNHNS and CDR2 SASEGT. Trimming removed 2 bases at V and 6 bases at J, with 13 bases between. This CDR3 has 15 residues. Primers: 60 Vbeta forward and 13 Jbeta reverse. Clones were read by immunoSEQ multiplex PCR, and TCRdb kept only the in-frame ones, dropping some. The table has some 200,000 clones, roughly 80% seen once. The chain recombines TRBV6-1 with TRBJ1-4; D ambiguous. The receptor was derived from a man between 50 and 59 years old in good health and CMV-seronegative. Sequenced: PBMCs. As DNA, the CDR3 is TGTGCCAGCAGTGAAACGTTGGCGGAGGATGAAAAACTGTTTTTT. Residues: CASSETLAEDEKLFF.